The rows below give T cell receptor beta chains drawn from one sample of a study of T cells after yellow fever vaccination. TCRdb processed the 5' RACE reads anew with MiXCR; each CDR3 protein has one entry. The sample records some 560,000 distinct CDR3 sequences, about 19% being singletons. The sample consisted of PBMCs, taken 15 days after the yellow fever booster vaccination. These receptors were taken from a young man who received the YFV17D yellow fever vaccine. CDR3s include the opening cysteine and the closing phenylalanine or tryptophan. D genes are given only for firm matches. Clone sizes are given selectively: once, few, many, or a class where the clone is expanded.

abundance	v_gene	j_gene	d_gene	CDR3nt	CDR3aa
.	TRBV5-1	TRBJ2-5	.	TGCGCCAGCAGCGAGGGGCTACAGGGCGAGACCCAGTACTTC	CASSEGLQGETQYF
.	TRBV5-1	TRBJ2-1	.	TGCGCCAGCAGCTTGGAAGCTAATGAGCAGTTCTTC	CASSLEANEQFF
.	TRBV2	TRBJ2-3	.	TGTGCCAGCGGGGTGGGCCAAGATACGCAGTATTTT	CASGVGQDTQYF
once	TRBV12-3/TRBV12-4	TRBJ1-4	.	TGTGCCAGCAGTCCAGCACCTGAAAAACTGTTTTTT	CASSPAPEKLFF
few	TRBV9	TRBJ2-3	.	TGTGCCAGCAGCGCACGGGACCCATACACAGATACGCAGTATTTT	CASSARDPYTDTQYF
.	TRBV10-3	TRBJ1-1	.	TGTGCCATCAGCCAAGCCCATAATGGCAATCCGATGAACACTGAAGCTTTCTTT	CAISQAHNGNPMNTEAFF
.	TRBV10-3	TRBJ2-5	.	TGTGCCGCAACCTCGGGGGAGACACAGTACTTC	CAATSGETQYF
.	TRBV20-1	TRBJ1-4	.	TGCAGTGGACATCGGGGGCATCCAACTAATGAAAAACTGTTTTTT	CSGHRGHPTNEKLFF
few	TRBV7-2	TRBJ2-1	TRBD2	TGTGCCAGCAGCTCGTACCTAGCGGGCTGGGCCTACAATGAGCAGTTCTTC	CASSSYLAGWAYNEQFF
.	TRBV7-8	TRBJ2-2	.	TGTGCCAGCAGCTTACATCCCACCGGGGAGCTGTTTTTT	CASSLHPTGELFF
.	TRBV11-2	TRBJ1-6	.	TGTGCCAGCAGCTTACCCGCGGCAGGGACACCCCTCCACTTT	CASSLPAAGTPLHF
.	TRBV27	TRBJ2-7	TRBD1	TGTGCCAGCAGTTTGGCCGGGACAGGGGGCTTGGAGCAGTACTTC	CASSLAGTGGLEQYF
once	TRBV19	TRBJ2-7	TRBD1	TGTGCCAGTAGTATTCAACAGGGGCACTCCTACGAGCAGTACTTC	CASSIQQGHSYEQYF
few	TRBV5-1	TRBJ2-1	TRBD1	TGCGCCAGCAGCCCCACAGGGGAGCCCTACAATGAGCAGTTCTTC	CASSPTGEPYNEQFF
.	TRBV12-3/TRBV12-4	TRBJ2-7	TRBD2	TGTGCCACCAGGTCGGATAGCGGGACCTACGAGCAGTACTTC	CATRSDSGTYEQYF
.	TRBV28	TRBJ2-7	.	TGTGCCAGCAGTTCCCCTTTGAGCAGAACCTACGAGCAGTACTTC	CASSSPLSRTYEQYF
many	TRBV5-5	TRBJ2-2	.	TGTGCCAGCAGCTTGGAAAGGGTCGGGGAGCTGTTTTTT	CASSLERVGELFF
.	TRBV30	TRBJ2-1	TRBD2	TGTGCCTGGACAGGGACTAGCGTATACAATGAGCAGTTCTTC	CAWTGTSVYNEQFF
few	TRBV7-2	TRBJ2-7	.	TGTGCCAGCAGCCCCACCGGAGGACCGGACGAGCAGTACTTC	CASSPTGGPDEQYF
few	TRBV20-1	TRBJ2-1	TRBD2	TGCAGTGCTCCCCTGGGAGCGGGATACAATGAGCAGTTCTTC	CSAPLGAGYNEQFF
few	TRBV18	TRBJ2-2	TRBD2	TGTGCCAGCTCACCAAGTCTAGCGGGGATCGGCGCCGGGGAGCTGTTTTTT	CASSPSLAGIGAGELFF
.	TRBV11-2	TRBJ2-2	.	TGTGCCAGCAGCCCCCATGGCCTCGGCACCGGGGAGCTGTTTTTT	CASSPHGLGTGELFF
few	TRBV11-2	TRBJ2-5	.	TGTGCCAGCAGCCCGTTGCCCGGAGAGACCCAGTACTTC	CASSPLPGETQYF
few	TRBV20-1	TRBJ2-3	.	TGCAGTGCTAGGGAGGGGTCAGATACGCAGTATTTT	CSAREGSDTQYF
.	TRBV28	TRBJ2-7	.	TGTGCCAGCAGTTTGGGGGGGCTGGGCTCCTACGAGCAGTACTTC	CASSLGGLGSYEQYF
few	TRBV11-1	TRBJ2-1	TRBD2	TGTGCCAGCAGCTTAGCGGGCCAGGGACTAGCAGTTTGGGATGAGCAGTTCTTC	CASSLAGQGLAVWDEQFF
.	TRBV5-6	TRBJ2-5	TRBD2	TGTGCCAGCAGTCACAGCGGGAGCCAAGAGACCCAGTACTTC	CASSHSGSQETQYF
.	TRBV20-1	TRBJ2-1	.	TGCAGTGCTAAGGGACCCGCCTTGAGGGAGCAGTTCTTC	CSAKGPALREQFF
.	TRBV10-3	TRBJ2-7	TRBD2	TGTGCCATCGGTAGCGGGCCGCAAAGCTCCTACGAGCAGTACTTC	CAIGSGPQSSYEQYF
.	TRBV5-1	TRBJ2-1	.	TGCGCCAGCAGCTTGTACGCTGGCGGTATCTCCTACAATGAGCAGTTCTTC	CASSLYAGGISYNEQFF
.	TRBV19	TRBJ1-5	TRBD1	TGTGCCAGTAGTACTGGACAGGCCATAGCCAATCAGCCCCAGCATTTT	CASSTGQAIANQPQHF
few	TRBV11-2	TRBJ2-5	.	TGTGCCACCGATAACGGAAGGGTCGGAGAGACCCAGTACTTC	CATDNGRVGETQYF
.	TRBV24-1	TRBJ2-1	.	TGTGCCACCAGTGATTTACGACCAAAGCAGTTCTTC	CATSDLRPKQFF
.	TRBV7-2	TRBJ1-4	.	TGTGCCAGCAGCTTATCGTACGGGGATGAAAAACTGTTTTTT	CASSLSYGDEKLFF
.	TRBV12-3/TRBV12-4	TRBJ1-5	TRBD1	TGTGCCAGCAGACCGCAGGGGGGCTTAGTTCAGCCCCAGCATTTT	CASRPQGGLVQPQHF
few	TRBV6-2/TRBV6-3	TRBJ2-3	.	TGTGCCAGCAGTTACCGGTCTGTTTATAGTGGCACAGATACGCAGTATTTT	CASSYRSVYSGTDTQYF
.	TRBV6-1	TRBJ1-6	.	TGTGCCAGCACCCGTGGTAACCTAATCAATTCACCCCTCCACTTT	CASTRGNLINSPLHF
.	TRBV29-1	TRBJ2-2	.	TGCAGCGTTGAACGATTTCCCGGGGAGCTGTTTTTT	CSVERFPGELFF
.	TRBV6-1	TRBJ2-3	TRBD2	TGTGCCAGCAGCCGAACTAGCGGGACAGGAGATACGCAGTATTTT	CASSRTSGTGDTQYF
.	TRBV4-3	TRBJ1-1	.	TGCGCCAGCAGCCAAGGAGTCCAGGGCCTAAACACTGAAGCTTTCTTT	CASSQGVQGLNTEAFF
.	TRBV5-1	TRBJ2-5	TRBD1	TGCGCCAGCAGGGAAGGGACAGGGATGTACCAAGAGACCCAGTACTTC	CASREGTGMYQETQYF
.	TRBV4-3	TRBJ1-5	.	TGCGCCAGCAGCCAGACAGCAGGGAGCAATCAGCCCCAGCATTTT	CASSQTAGSNQPQHF
few	TRBV6-1	TRBJ2-1	TRBD2	TGTGCCAGGATAAACGATAGCGGGAGGGCCCATGAGCAGTTCTTC	CARINDSGRAHEQFF
few	TRBV6-2/TRBV6-3	TRBJ2-1	.	TGTGCCAGCAGGGGAGAACGGGAGACCCGCTCGGGGTTCGAGCAGTTCTTC	CASRGERETRSGFEQFF
few	TRBV7-9	TRBJ2-7	TRBD1	TGTGCCAGCAGCTTAGGACAGGGGGCGGCCGAGCAGTACTTC	CASSLGQGAAEQYF
few	TRBV7-2	TRBJ1-1	TRBD1	TGTGCCAGCAGCTCTCAAAGCGGGACAGGACGGACTGAAGCTTTCTTT	CASSSQSGTGRTEAFF
once	TRBV10-1	TRBJ2-3	.	TGCGCCAGCAGGTACAGGAGGCGTGTAACAGATACGCAGTATTTT	CASRYRRRVTDTQYF
.	TRBV3-1	TRBJ2-1	TRBD2	TGTGCCAGCAGCCCCCTGGGACTAGCGGACAATGAGCAGTTCTTC	CASSPLGLADNEQFF
few	TRBV7-9	TRBJ2-3	.	TGTGCCATTAGCGACAGCAAGGCAGATACGCAGTATTTT	CAISDSKADTQYF
.	TRBV18	TRBJ1-5	.	TGTGCCACCACCCCGGGTCGAGGTCAGCCCCAGCATTTT	CATTPGRGQPQHF
.	TRBV24-1	TRBJ2-2	TRBD2	TGTGCCACCAAGGGACTAGCTGGTACCGGGGAGCTGTTTTTT	CATKGLAGTGELFF